The rows below give T cell receptor beta chains drawn from one sample of a study of neurological immune-mediated disorders. TCRdb redid the calling of the 5' RACE reads with MiXCR, one entry per CDR3 protein. The data hold about 66,000 distinct CDR3 sequences, with approximately 4.6% observed a single time. The sequencing sample was made of PBMCs. The receptors come from a woman between 70 and 85 years old with multiple sclerosis. The CDR3 runs from the conserved cysteine through the conserved F or W. A D gene is named only where the DNA matches it firmly. Clone sizes are given selectively: once, few, many, or a class where the clone is expanded.

D	J	V	size	CDR3	DNA
.	TRBJ2-1	TRBV7-2	many	CASSRDHSVYNEQFF	TGTGCCAGCAGCCGAGACCACTCTGTATACAATGAGCAGTTCTTC
.	TRBJ2-1	TRBV7-8	many	CASSFSSGNEQFF	TGTGCCAGCAGCTTTAGTAGTGGGAATGAGCAGTTCTTC
TRBD1	TRBJ2-5	TRBV5-1	few	CASSSTGGMETQYF	TGCGCCAGCAGCTCGACAGGGGGCATGGAGACCCAGTACTTC
TRBD2	TRBJ2-7	TRBV5-1	many	CASSFPETVAGGGVYEQYF	TGCGCCAGCAGCTTCCCCGAGACGGTAGCGGGAGGGGGGGTCTACGAGCAGTACTTC
.	TRBJ2-3	TRBV4-1	many	CASSPSRSPGDTQYF	TGCGCCAGCAGCCCAAGCCGGAGCCCTGGGGATACGCAGTATTTT
TRBD1	TRBJ1-5	TRBV6-5	many	CASSYGTGGNQPQHF	TGTGCCAGCAGTTACGGGACAGGGGGCAATCAGCCCCAGCATTTT
TRBD1	TRBJ2-5	TRBV7-2	many	CASRYLRGRRETQYF	TGTGCCAGCAGATACCTCAGGGGGCGCCGGGAGACCCAGTACTTC
TRBD1	TRBJ1-1	TRBV9	many	CASSVTGQGLGMNTEAFF	TGTGCCAGCAGCGTAACCGGACAGGGGCTCGGTATGAACACTGAAGCTTTCTTT
.	TRBJ1-6	TRBV4-2	many	CASSQDWAGRSNSPLHF	TGTGCCAGCAGCCAAGATTGGGCCGGACGGTCGAATTCACCCCTCCACTTT
.	TRBJ2-6	TRBV20-1	many	CSAREQGSGANVLTF	TGCAGTGCTAGAGAGCAGGGGTCTGGGGCCAACGTCCTGACTTTC
TRBD2	TRBJ2-1	TRBV4-1	many	CASSLAGGLYNEQFF	TGCGCCAGCAGCTTAGCGGGAGGTCTCTACAATGAGCAGTTCTTC
.	TRBJ2-1	TRBV7-2	many	CASSLEVEQFF	TGTGCCAGCAGCTTAGAGGTGGAGCAGTTCTTC
.	TRBJ1-2	TRBV12-3/TRBV12-4	many	CASSPVWAAAFYGYTF	TGTGCCAGCAGCCCTGTATGGGCAGCCGCGTTCTATGGCTACACCTTC
.	TRBJ1-6	TRBV7-2	few	CASSLIRRNSPLHF	TGTGCCAGCAGCTTAATACGGAGAAATTCACCCCTCCACTTT
.	TRBJ1-1	TRBV7-2	many	CASSFSIGAAFF	TGTGCCAGCAGCTTCAGCATAGGCGCAGCTTTCTTT
TRBD2	TRBJ2-2	TRBV9	many	CASSVGIAGETGELFF	TGTGCCAGCAGCGTAGGCATAGCGGGAGAAACCGGGGAGCTGTTTTTT
.	TRBJ2-3	TRBV4-1	many	CASSQQALWGLRRTDTQYF	TGCGCCAGCAGCCAACAGGCTTTATGGGGTCTCCGGCGCACAGATACGCAGTATTTT
.	TRBJ2-7	TRBV7-2	many	CASSLADKSEQYF	TGTGCCAGCAGCTTAGCGGACAAGTCCGAGCAGTACTTC
TRBD2	TRBJ2-1	TRBV7-6	few	CASSAPGLAGKNEQFF	TGTGCCAGCAGCGCTCCGGGACTAGCGGGGAAGAATGAGCAGTTCTTC
.	TRBJ1-4	TRBV7-2	many	CASSWTGGEKLFF	TGTGCCAGCAGCTGGACGGGCGGTGAAAAACTGTTTTTT
.	TRBJ1-2	TRBV20-1	few	CSARDGDTLYTF	TGCAGTGCTAGGGACGGGGACACCCTCTACACCTTC
.	TRBJ2-7	TRBV3-1	many	CASSQDMGNYGSYEQYF	TGTGCCAGCAGCCAAGATATGGGAAATTATGGGTCCTACGAGCAGTACTTC
TRBD1	TRBJ2-5	TRBV7-7	many	CASSMDRSQETQYF	TGTGCCAGCAGTATGGACAGGAGCCAAGAGACCCAGTACTTC
.	TRBJ2-5	TRBV20-1	many	CSARDRGETQYF	TGCAGTGCTAGAGATAGGGGGGAGACCCAGTACTTC
TRBD1	TRBJ1-2	TRBV7-2	many	CASSYPTARGWYGYTF	TGTGCCAGCAGCTACCCAACGGCCAGGGGGTGGTATGGCTACACCTTC
.	TRBJ2-3	TRBV20-1	few	CSARVAGGFTDTQYF	TGCAGTGCTAGAGTGGCAGGGGGGTTCACAGATACGCAGTATTTT
.	TRBJ2-7	TRBV5-1	.	CASSWGGDSSYEQYF	TGCGCCAGCAGCTGGGGCGGGGATAGCTCCTACGAGCAGTACTTC